The table lists the clone carrying this T cell receptor beta chain with a count of one. Germline loops: CDR1 SGHRS, CDR2 YFSETQ. This CDR3 has 15 amino acids. With 0 bases clipped from V and 1 base from J, the junction kept 2 bases outside the gene matches. Sequenced by immunoSEQ multiplex PCR; TCRdb stores in-frame clones only, minus some. The table has tens of thousands of clones, more than 60% seen once; the top ten hold roughly 18%. The sample originates from a study of blood T cell repertoires in COVID-19. In the study overall: In each case, the material was cDNA or gDNA derived from T cells, B-cell-depleted T cells, or PBMCs.

The clonotype was recovered from a woman between 45 and 65 years old with active or convalescent COVID-19. The specimen sequenced was peripheral blood. The rearrangement links TRBV5-1 to TRBJ1-1, with TRBD1 identical over 8 bases. In DNA form, the CDR3 reads TGCGCCAGCAGCTTGGGTGGGACAGGGAACACTGAAGCTTTCTTT. Its protein is CASSLGGTGNTEAFF.